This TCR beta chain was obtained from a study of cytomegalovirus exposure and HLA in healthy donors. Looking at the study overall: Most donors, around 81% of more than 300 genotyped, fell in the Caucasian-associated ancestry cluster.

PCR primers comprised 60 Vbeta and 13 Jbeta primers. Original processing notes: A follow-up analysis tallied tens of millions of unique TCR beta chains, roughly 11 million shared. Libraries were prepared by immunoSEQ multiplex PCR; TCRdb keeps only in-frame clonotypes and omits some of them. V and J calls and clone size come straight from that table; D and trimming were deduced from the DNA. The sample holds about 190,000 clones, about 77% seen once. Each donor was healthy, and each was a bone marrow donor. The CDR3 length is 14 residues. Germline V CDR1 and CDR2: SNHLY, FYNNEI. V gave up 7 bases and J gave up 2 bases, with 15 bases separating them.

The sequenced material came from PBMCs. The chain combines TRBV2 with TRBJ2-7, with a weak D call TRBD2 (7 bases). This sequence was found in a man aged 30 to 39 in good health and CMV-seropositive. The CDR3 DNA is TGTGCCAGCACATCGGGGGGCGCCCCCTACGAGCAGTACTTC. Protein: CASTSGGAPYEQYF.